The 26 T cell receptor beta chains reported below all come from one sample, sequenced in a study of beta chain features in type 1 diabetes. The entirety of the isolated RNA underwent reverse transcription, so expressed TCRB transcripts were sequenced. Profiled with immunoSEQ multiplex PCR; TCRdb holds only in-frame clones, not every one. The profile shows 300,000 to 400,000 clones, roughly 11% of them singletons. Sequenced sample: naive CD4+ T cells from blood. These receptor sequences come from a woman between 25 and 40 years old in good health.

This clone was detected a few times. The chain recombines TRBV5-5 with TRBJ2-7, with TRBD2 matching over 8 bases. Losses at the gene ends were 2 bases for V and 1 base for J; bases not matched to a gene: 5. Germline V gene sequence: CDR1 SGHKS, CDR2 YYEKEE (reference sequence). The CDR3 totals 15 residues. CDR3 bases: TGTGCCAGCAGCTTCCGACCTAGCGGGTCCTACGAGCAGTACTTC. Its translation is CASSFRPSGSYEQYF.

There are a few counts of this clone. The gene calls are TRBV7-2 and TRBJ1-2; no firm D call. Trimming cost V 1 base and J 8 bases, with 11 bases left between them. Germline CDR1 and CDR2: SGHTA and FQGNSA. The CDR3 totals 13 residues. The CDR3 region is CASSLEREAGYTF. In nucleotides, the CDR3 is TGTGCCAGCAGCTTAGAAAGGGAGGCGGGCTACACCTTC.

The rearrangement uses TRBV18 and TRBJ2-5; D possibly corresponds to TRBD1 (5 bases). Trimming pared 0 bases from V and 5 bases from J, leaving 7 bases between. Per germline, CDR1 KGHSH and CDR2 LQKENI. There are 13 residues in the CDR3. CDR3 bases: TGTGCCAGCTCACCACCGGGGCTGGAGACCCAGTACTTC. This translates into CASSPPGLETQYF.

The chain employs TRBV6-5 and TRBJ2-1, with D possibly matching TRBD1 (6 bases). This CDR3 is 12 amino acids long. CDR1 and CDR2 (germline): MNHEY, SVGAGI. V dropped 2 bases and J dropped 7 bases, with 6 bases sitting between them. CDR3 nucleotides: TGTGCCAGCAGTTACCAGGGGAATGAGCAGTTCTTC. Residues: CASSYQGNEQFF.

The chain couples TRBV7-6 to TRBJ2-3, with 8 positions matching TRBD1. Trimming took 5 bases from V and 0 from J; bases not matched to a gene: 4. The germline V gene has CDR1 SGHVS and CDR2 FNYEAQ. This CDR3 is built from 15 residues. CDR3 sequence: CASSPRTGSTDTQYF. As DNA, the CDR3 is TGTGCCAGCAGCCCACGGACAGGGAGCACAGATACGCAGTATTTT.

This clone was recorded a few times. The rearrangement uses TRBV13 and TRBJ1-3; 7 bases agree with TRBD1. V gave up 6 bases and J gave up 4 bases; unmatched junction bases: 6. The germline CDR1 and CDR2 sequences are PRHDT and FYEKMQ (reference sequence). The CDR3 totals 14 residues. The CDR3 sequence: CASSEQGHGNTIYF. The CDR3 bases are TGTGCCAGCAGTGAACAGGGGCACGGAAACACCATATATTTT. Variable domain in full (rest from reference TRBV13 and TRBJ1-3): AAGVIQSPRHLIKEKRETATLKCYPIPRHDTVYWYQQGPGQDPQFLISFYEKMQSDKGSIPDRFSAQQFSDYHSELNMSSLELGDSALYFCASSEQGHGNTIYFGEGSWLTVV.

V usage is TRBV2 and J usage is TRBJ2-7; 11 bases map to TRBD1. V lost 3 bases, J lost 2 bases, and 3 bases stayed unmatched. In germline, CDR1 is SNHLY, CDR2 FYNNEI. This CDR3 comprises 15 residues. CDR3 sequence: CASSEEDRGPYEQYF. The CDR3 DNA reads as TGTGCCAGCAGTGAGGAGGACAGGGGGCCCTACGAGCAGTACTTC.

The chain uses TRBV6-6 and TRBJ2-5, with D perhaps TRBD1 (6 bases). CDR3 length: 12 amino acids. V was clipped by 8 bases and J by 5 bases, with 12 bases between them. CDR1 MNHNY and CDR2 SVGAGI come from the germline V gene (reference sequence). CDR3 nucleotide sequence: TGTGCCAGCGGGCGTCAGGGGGAGACCCAGTACTTC. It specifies CASGRQGETQYF.

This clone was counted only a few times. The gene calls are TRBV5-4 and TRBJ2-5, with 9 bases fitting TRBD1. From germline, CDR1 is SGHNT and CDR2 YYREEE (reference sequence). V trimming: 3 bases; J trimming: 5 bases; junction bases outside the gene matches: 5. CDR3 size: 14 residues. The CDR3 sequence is CASSSRTGAETQYF. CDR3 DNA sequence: TGTGCCAGCAGCTCGAGGACAGGGGCCGAGACCCAGTACTTC.

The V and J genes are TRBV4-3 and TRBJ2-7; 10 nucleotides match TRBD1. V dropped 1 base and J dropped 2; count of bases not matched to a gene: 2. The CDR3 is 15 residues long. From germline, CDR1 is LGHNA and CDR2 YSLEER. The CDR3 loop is CASSQADRGPYEQYF. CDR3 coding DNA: TGCGCCAGCAGCCAAGCCGACAGGGGGCCCTACGAGCAGTACTTC.

CDR3: CASSSQEATRRRGEQFF. The CDR3 bases are TGTGCCAGCAGCTCCCAGGAGGCGACTCGGCGACGCGGTGAGCAGTTCTTC. The V call is TRBV11-1, the J call TRBJ2-1; tentatively, D is TRBD2 (5 bases). The CDR3 totals 17 residues. Germline V gene sequence: CDR1 SGHAT, CDR2 FQDESV (reference sequence). Trimming stripped 4 bases from V and 9 bases from J, with 25 bases between.

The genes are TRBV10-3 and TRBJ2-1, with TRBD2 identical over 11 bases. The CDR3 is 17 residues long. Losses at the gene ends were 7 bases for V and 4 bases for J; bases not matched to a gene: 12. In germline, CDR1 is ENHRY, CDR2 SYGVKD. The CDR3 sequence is CAITGTSGAGGYNEQFF. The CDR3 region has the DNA TGTGCCATCACCGGGACTAGCGGAGCCGGTGGATACAATGAGCAGTTCTTC.

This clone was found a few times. CDR3: CAIKDRGHYGYTF. The CDR3 coding sequence is TGTGCCATCAAGGACAGGGGCCACTATGGCTACACCTTC. The chain recombines TRBV21-1 with TRBJ1-2; the D segment call TRBD1 is taken from the table without a DNA check. TRBV21-1 is noted as a pseudogene. The CDR3 runs to 13 residues.

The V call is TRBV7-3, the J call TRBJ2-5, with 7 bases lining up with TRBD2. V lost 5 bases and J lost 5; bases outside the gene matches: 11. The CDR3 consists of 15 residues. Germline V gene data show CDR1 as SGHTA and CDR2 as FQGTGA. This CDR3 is CASSPNGGSAETQYF. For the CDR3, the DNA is TGTGCCAGCAGCCCTAACGGCGGGAGCGCCGAGACCCAGTACTTC.

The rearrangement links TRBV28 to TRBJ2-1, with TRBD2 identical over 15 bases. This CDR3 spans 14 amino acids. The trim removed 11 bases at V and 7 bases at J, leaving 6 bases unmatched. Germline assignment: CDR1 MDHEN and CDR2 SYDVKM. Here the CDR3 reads CAGRTSGRGNEQFF. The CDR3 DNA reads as TGTGCCGGAAGGACTAGCGGGAGGGGTAATGAGCAGTTCTTC.

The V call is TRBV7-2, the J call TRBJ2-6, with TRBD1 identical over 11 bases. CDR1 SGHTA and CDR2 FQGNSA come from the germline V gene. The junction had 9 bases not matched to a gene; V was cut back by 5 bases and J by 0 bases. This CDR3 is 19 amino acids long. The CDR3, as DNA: TGTGCCAGCAGCAACCGGGACAGGGGGGTCAACTCTGGGGCCAACGTCCTGACTTTC. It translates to CASSNRDRGVNSGANVLTF.

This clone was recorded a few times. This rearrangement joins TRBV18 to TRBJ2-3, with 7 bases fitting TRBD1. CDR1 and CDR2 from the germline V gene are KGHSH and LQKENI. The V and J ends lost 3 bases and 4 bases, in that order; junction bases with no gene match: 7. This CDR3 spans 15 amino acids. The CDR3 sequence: CASSPSEGGADTQYF. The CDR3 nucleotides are TGTGCCAGCTCACCCTCCGAAGGGGGCGCAGATACGCAGTATTTT.

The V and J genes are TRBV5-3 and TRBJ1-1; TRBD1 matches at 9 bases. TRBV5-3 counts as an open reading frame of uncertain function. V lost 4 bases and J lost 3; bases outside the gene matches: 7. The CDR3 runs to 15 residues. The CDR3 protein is CARSPADRGDTEAFF. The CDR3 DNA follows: TGTGCCAGAAGCCCGGCCGACAGGGGGGACACTGAAGCTTTCTTT.

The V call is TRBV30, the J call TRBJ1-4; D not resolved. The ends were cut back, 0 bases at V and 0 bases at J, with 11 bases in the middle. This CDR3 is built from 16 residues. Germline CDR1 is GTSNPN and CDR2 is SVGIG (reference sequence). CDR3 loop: CAWSVNLQATNEKLFF. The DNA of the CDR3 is TGTGCCTGGAGTGTAAACCTTCAGGCAACTAATGAAAAACTGTTTTTT.

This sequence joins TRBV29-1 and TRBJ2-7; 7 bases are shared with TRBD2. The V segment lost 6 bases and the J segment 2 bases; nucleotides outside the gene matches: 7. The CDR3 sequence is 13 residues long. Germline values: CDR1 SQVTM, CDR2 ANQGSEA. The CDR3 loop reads CSVRGSITYEQYF. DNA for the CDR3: TGCAGCGTCCGCGGGAGTATTACCTACGAGCAGTACTTC.

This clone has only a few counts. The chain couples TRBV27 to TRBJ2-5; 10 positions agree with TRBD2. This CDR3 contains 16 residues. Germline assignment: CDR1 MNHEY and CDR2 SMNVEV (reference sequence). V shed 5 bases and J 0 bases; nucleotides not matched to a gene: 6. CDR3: CASSTRGLAHQETQYF. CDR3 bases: TGTGCCAGCAGTACCAGGGGACTAGCGCACCAAGAGACCCAGTACTTC.

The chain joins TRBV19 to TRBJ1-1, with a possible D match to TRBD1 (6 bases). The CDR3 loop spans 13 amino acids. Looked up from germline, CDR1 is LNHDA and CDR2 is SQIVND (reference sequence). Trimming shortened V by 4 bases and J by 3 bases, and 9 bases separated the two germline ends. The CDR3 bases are TGTGCCAGTAGTAACCACAGGGACACTGAAGCTTTCTTT. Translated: CASSNHRDTEAFF.

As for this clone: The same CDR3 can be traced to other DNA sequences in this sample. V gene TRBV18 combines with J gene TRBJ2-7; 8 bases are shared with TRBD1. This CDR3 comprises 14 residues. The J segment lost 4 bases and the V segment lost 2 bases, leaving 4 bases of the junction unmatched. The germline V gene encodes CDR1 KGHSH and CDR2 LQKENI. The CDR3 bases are TGTGCCAGCTCACCAAGGGACAGGTCGTACGAGCAGTACTTC. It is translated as CASSPRDRSYEQYF. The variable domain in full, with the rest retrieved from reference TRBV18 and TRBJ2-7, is NAGVMQNPRHLVRRRGQEARLRCSPMKGHSHVYWYRQLPEEGLKFMVYLQKENIIDESGMPKERFSAEFPKEGPSILRIQQVVRGDSAAYFCASSPRDRSYEQYFGPGTRLTVT.

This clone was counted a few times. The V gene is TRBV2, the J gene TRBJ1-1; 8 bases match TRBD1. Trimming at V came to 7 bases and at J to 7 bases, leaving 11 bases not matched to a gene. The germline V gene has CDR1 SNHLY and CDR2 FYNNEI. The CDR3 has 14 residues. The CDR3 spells CASTIRGQGSEAFF. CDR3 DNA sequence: TGTGCCAGCACTATCCGTGGACAGGGTAGTGAAGCTTTCTTT.

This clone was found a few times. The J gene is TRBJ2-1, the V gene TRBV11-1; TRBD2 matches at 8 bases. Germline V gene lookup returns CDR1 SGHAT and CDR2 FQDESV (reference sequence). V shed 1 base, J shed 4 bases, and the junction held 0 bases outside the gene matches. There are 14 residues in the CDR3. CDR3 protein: CASSLVAGYNEQFF. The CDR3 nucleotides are TGTGCCAGCAGCTTAGTAGCGGGATACAATGAGCAGTTCTTC.

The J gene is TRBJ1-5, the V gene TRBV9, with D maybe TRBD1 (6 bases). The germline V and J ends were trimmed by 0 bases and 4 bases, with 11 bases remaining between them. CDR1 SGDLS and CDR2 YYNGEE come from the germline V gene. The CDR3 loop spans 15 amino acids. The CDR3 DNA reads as TGTGCCAGCAGCGTAGGACAGGCCACTAATCAGCCCCAGCATTTT. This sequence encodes CASSVGQATNQPQHF.